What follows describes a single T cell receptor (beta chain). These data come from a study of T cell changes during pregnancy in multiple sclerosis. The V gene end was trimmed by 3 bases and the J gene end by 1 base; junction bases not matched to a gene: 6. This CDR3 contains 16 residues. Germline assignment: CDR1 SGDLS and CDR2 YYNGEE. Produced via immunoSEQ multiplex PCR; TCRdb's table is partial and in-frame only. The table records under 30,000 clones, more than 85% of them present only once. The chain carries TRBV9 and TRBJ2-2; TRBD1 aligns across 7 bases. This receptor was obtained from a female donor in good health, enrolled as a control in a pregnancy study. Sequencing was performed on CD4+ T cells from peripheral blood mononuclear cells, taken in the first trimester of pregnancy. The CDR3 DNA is TGTGCCAGCAGCGCGAGGGGGCTTGGGAACACCGGGGAGCTGTTTTTT. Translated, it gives CASSARGLGNTGELFF.